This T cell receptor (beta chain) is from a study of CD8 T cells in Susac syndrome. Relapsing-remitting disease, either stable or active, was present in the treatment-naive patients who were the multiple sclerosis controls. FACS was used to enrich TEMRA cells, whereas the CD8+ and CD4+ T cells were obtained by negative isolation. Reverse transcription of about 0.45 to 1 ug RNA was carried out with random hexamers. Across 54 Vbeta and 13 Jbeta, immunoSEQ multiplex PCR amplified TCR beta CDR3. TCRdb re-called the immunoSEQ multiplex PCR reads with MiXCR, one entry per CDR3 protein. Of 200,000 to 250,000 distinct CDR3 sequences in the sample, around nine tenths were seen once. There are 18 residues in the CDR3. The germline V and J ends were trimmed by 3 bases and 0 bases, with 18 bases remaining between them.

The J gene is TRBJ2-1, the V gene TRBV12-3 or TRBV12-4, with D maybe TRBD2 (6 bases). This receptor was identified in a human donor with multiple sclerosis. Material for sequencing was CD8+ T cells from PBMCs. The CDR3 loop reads CASSFLLAFQSSYNEQFF. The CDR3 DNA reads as TGTGCCAGCAGTTTCCTCCTAGCGTTTCAGAGCTCCTACAATGAGCAGTTCTTC.